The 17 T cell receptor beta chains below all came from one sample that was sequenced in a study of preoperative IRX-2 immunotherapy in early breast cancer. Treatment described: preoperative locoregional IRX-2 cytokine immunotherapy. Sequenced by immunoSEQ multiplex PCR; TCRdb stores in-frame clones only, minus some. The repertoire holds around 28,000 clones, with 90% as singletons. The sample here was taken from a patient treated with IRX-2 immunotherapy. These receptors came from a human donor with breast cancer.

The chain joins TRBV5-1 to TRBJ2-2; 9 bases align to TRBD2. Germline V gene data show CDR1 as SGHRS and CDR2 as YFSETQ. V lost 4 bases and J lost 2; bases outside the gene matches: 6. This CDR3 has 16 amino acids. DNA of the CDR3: TGCGCCAGCAGCGCCGCTAGCGGGGCCAACACCGGGGAGCTGTTTTTT. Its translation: CASSAASGANTGELFF.

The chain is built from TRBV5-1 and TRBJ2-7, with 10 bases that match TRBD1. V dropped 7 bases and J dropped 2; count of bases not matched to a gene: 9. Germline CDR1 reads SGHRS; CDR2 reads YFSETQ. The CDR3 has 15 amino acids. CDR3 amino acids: CASEQGGTGAYEQYF. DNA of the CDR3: TGCGCCAGCGAGCAGGGGGGGACAGGGGCCTACGAGCAGTACTTC.

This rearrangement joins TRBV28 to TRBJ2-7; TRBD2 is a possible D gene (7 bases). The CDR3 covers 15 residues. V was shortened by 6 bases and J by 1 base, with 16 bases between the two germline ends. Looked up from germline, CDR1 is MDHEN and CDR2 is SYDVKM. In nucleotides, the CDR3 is TGTGCCAGCAGCCCCAGTGGGAGGGGGTCCTACGAGCAGTACTTC. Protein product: CASSPSGRGSYEQYF.

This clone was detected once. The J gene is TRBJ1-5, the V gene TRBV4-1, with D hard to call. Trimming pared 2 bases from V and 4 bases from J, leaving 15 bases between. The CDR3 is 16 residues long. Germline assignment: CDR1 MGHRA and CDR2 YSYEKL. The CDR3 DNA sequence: TGCGCCAGCAGCCAACAACCCCCCCCCTCGAATCAGCCCCAGCATTTT. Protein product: CASSQQPPPSNQPQHF.

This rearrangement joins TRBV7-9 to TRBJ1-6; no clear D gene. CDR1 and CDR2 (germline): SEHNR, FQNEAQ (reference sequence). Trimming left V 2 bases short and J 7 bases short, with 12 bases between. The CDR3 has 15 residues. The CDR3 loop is CASSLHGAQNSPLHF. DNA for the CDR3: TGTGCCAGCAGCTTACACGGCGCACAAAATTCACCCCTCCACTTT.

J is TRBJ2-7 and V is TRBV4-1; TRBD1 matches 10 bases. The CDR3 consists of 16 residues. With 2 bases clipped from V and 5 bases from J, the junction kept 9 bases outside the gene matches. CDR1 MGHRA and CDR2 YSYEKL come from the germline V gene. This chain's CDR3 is CASSQRGGQGTHEQYF. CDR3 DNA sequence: TGCGCCAGCAGCCAAAGGGGGGGACAGGGGACCCACGAGCAGTACTTC.

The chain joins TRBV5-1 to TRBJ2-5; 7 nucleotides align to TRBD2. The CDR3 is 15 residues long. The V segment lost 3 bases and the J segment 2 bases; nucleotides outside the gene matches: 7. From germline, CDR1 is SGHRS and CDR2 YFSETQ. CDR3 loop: CASSSQRGPQETQYF. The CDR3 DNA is TGCGCCAGCAGCTCCCAGCGGGGCCCTCAAGAGACCCAGTACTTC.

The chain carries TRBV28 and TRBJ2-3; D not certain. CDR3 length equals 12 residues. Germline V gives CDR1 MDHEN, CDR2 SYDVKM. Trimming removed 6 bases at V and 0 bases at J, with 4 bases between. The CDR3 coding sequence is TGTGCCAGCAGAAGCAGCACAGATACGCAGTATTTT. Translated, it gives CASRSSTDTQYF.

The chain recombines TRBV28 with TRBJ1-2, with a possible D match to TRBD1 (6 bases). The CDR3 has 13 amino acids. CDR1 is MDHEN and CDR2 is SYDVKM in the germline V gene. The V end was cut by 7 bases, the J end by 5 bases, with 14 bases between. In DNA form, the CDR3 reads TGTGCCAGCAACATGCGACAGGAGTATGGCTACACCTTC. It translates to CASNMRQEYGYTF.

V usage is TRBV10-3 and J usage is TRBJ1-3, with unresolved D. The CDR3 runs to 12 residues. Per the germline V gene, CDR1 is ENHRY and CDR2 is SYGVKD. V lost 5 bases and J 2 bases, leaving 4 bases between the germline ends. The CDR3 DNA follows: TGTGCCATCAGTACCACTGGAAACACCATATATTTT. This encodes CAISTTGNTIYF.

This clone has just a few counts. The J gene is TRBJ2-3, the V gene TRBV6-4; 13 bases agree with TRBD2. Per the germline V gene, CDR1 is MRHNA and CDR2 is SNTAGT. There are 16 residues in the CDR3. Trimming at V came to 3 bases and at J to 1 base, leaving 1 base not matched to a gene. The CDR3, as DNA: TGTGCCAGCAGTGAAGGACTAGCGGGGGGCACAGATACGCAGTATTTT. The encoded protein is CASSEGLAGGTDTQYF.

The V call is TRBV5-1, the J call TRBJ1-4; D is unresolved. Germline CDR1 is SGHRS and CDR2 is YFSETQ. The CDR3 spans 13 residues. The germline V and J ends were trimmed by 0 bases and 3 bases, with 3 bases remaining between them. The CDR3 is CASSLGANEKLFF. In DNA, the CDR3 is TGCGCCAGCAGCTTGGGGGCTAATGAAAAACTGTTTTTT. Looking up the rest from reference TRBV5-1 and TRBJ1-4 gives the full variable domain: KAGVTQTPRYLIKTRGQQVTLSCSPISGHRSVSWYQQTPGQGLQFLFEYFSETQRNKGNFPGRFSGRQFSNSRSEMNVSTLELGDSALYLCASSLGANEKLFFGSGTQLSVL.

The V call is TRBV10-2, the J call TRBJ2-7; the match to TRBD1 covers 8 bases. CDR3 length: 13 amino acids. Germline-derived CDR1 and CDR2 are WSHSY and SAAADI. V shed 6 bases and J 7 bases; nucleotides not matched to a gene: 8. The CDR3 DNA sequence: TGCGCCAGCAGATCAATGGACAGGGATGAGCAGTACTTC. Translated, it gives CASRSMDRDEQYF.

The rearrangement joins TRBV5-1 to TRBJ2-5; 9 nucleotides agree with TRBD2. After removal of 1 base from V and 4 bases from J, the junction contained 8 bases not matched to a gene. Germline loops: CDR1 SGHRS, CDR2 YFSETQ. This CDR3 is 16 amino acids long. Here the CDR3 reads CASSLSLAGSGETQYF. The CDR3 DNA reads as TGCGCCAGCAGCTTGTCCCTAGCGGGGAGTGGAGAGACCCAGTACTTC.

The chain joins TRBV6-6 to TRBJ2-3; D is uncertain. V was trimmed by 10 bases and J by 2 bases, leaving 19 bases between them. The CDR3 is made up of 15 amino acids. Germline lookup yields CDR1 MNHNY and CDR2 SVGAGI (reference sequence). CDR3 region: CATTHSSPSTDTQYF. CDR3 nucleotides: TGTGCCACCACCCACTCCTCGCCGTCCACAGATACGCAGTATTTT.

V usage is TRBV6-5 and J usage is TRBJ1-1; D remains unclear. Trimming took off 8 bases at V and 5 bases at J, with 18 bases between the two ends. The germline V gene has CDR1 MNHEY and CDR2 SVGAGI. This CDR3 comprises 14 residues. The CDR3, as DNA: TGTGCCAGCCGCCAGGCTCGGACGGGGACTGAAGCTTTCTTT. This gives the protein CASRQARTGTEAFF.

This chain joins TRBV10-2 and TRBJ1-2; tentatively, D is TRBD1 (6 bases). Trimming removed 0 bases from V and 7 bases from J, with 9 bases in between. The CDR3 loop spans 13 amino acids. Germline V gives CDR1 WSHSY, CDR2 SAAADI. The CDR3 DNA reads TGCGCCAGCAGTGAGTCGGGGGCGACTGGCTACACCTTC. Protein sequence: CASSESGATGYTF.